The 11 T cell receptor beta chains presented below share a single source sample, sequenced in a study of cytomegalovirus exposure and HLA in healthy donors. 60 Vbeta and 13 Jbeta primers were used in PCR. Here immunoSEQ multiplex PCR was the method, and the copy in TCRdb shows in-frame clones only, minus some. This table holds about 180,000 clones, 70% to 80% found once. Material for sequencing was PBMCs. These receptors all stem from a man aged 60-69 years in good health and CMV-seronegative.

CDR3 protein: CASSLRWAYADTQYF. The CDR3 DNA follows: TGTGCCAGCAGCTTAAGGTGGGCTTACGCAGATACGCAGTATTTT. The chain couples TRBV11-2 to TRBJ2-3; no clear D gene. This CDR3 contains 15 residues. Germline V gene data show CDR1 as SGHAT and CDR2 as FQNNGV. The V and J ends lost 2 bases and 4 bases respectively, with 13 bases between them.

This clone occurred once. Germline and junction disagree at one end, which may indicate a read error. The chain recombines TRBV29-1 with TRBJ1-2, with D possibly TRBD1 on 5 matching bases. The germline CDR1 and CDR2 sequences are SQVTM and ANQGSEA. This CDR3 is built from 14 residues. The CDR3 protein is CSVEDPDGGESYPF. In DNA form, the CDR3 reads TGCAGCGTTGAAGATCCCGATGGGGGGGAGAGCTACCCCTTC.

This clone came up a few times. This rearrangement joins TRBV9 to TRBJ2-1; TRBD2 aligns across 7 bases. The germline V gene encodes CDR1 SGDLS and CDR2 YYNGEE. With V trimmed by 0 bases and J by 0 bases, 9 bases remained unmatched. The CDR3 runs 18 residues. Written as DNA, the CDR3 is TGTGCCAGCAGCGTAGCCCTAGCGGATATGAGCTCCTACAATGAGCAGTTCTTC. Translated: CASSVALADMSSYNEQFF.

The CDR3 nucleotides read TGTGCCACCAGCACACCCCCGGGACAGGGGGCCCCTTCTGGCAATCAGCCCCAGCATTTT. It encodes CATSTPPGQGAPSGNQPQHF. The chain uses TRBV15 and TRBJ1-5; 12 bases agree with TRBD1. The junction had 15 bases not matched to a gene; V was cut back by 4 bases and J by 2 bases. In germline, CDR1 is LNHNV, CDR2 YYDKDF (reference sequence). This CDR3 region has 20 residues.

About this clone itself: A far larger clone is one nucleotide away, so this likely arose from a read error. In the same sample, other DNA sequences code for this CDR3. J is TRBJ1-5 and V is TRBV28; weak D call: TRBD1 (6 bases). Germline CDR1 MDHEN, CDR2 SYDVKM. The CDR3 consists of 10 residues. Here the CDR3 reads CARDNQPQHF. CDR3 in DNA: TGCGCCAGGGACAACCAGCCCCAGCATTTT. Looking up the rest from reference TRBV28 and TRBJ1-5 gives the full variable domain: DVKVTQSSRYLVKRTGEKVFLECVQDMDHENMFWYRQDPGLGLRLIYFSYDVKMKEKGDIPEGYSVSREKKERFSLILESASTNQTSMYLCARDNQPQHFGDGTRLSIL.

DNA for the CDR3: TGTGCCAGCAGTTTATTGCAGGGATCCTATGGCTACACCTTC. This encodes CASSLLQGSYGYTF. The genes are TRBV28 and TRBJ1-2; a possible D gene is TRBD1 (5 bases). Germline values: CDR1 MDHEN, CDR2 SYDVKM. The CDR3 has 14 residues. Trimming shortened V by 1 base and J by 4 bases, and 10 bases separated the two germline ends.

This clone has more than one count but fewer than ten. J is TRBJ2-1 and V is TRBV7-6, with 8 bases fitting TRBD2. CDR1 is SGHVS and CDR2 is FNYEAQ in the germline V gene. V shed 2 bases and J 6 bases; nucleotides not matched to a gene: 9. This CDR3 has 16 amino acids. This CDR3 reads CASSLFNREGSNEQFF. CDR3 sequence (DNA): TGTGCCAGCAGCTTATTCAACCGGGAGGGCAGCAATGAGCAGTTCTTC. The whole variable domain, remainder taken from reference TRBV7-6 and TRBJ2-1, is GAGVSQSPRYKVTKRGQDVALRCDPISGHVSLYWYRQALGQGPEFLTYFNYEAQQDKSGLPNDRFSAERPEGSISTLTIQRTEQRDSAMYRCASSLFNREGSNEQFFGPGTRLTVL.

This chain links TRBV5-1 with TRBJ2-7, with 14 bases identical to TRBD2. Per germline, CDR1 SGHRS and CDR2 YFSETQ. After removal of 3 bases from V and 4 bases from J, the junction contained 6 bases not matched to a gene. The CDR3 spans 16 residues. CDR3 sequence (DNA): TGCGCCAGCAGCTGGTCGACTAGCGGGGGGGCTTACGAGCAGTACTTC. It codes for CASSWSTSGGAYEQYF.

The gene calls are TRBV9 and TRBJ2-3, with 8 bases aligning to TRBD2. Trimming took 3 bases from V and 6 from J; bases not matched to a gene: 6. Germline assignment: CDR1 SGDLS and CDR2 YYNGEE. The CDR3 has 14 amino acids. CDR3 DNA: TGTGCCAGCAGCGCACTAGCGGCGGTGGATACGCAGTATTTT. Amino acids: CASSALAAVDTQYF. The entire variable domain, with the rest obtained from reference TRBV9 and TRBJ2-3, is as follows: DSGVTQTPKHLITATGQRVTLRCSPRSGDLSVYWYQQSLDQGLQFLIQYYNGEERAKGNILERFSAQQFPDLHSELNLSSLELGDSALYFCASSALAAVDTQYFGPGTRLTVL.

This chain links TRBV30 with TRBJ2-2; D possibly corresponds to TRBD1 (6 bases). V gave up 1 base and J gave up 4 bases, with 13 bases separating them. The length of the CDR3 is 15 residues. The germline V gene has CDR1 GTSNPN and CDR2 SVGIG (reference sequence). CDR3 coding DNA: TGTGCCTGGAGTGCTTTGACAGGCGGCACCGGGGAGCTGTTTTTT. As protein: CAWSALTGGTGELFF.

This rearrangement joins TRBV10-3 to TRBJ2-7, with 12 bases matching TRBD1. Germline CDR1 reads ENHRY; CDR2 reads SYGVKD. With V trimmed by 8 bases and J by 5 bases, 4 bases remained unmatched. The CDR3 totals 13 residues. CDR3 in amino acids: CAIGDRGLHEQYF. The CDR3 coding sequence is TGTGCCATCGGGGACAGGGGGCTCCACGAGCAGTACTTC.